This entry describes one TCR beta chain. Unmatched junction bases numbered 4, after V lost 2 bases and J lost 0 bases. CDR1 is ENHRY, CDR2 SYGVKD, per germline. The CDR3 runs 16 residues. Sequencing was performed with immunoSEQ multiplex PCR; in TCRdb, only in-frame clones are kept and a portion is missing. Of about 75,000 clones in the sample, approximately 94% were seen once. This entry is derived from a study of PD-1 blockade in classical Hodgkin lymphoma. All the patients suffered relapse after autologous stem cell transplantation, and brentuximab vedotin exposure differed. This sequence originates from a human donor with classical Hodgkin lymphoma. Source: peripheral blood mononuclear cells (PBMCs), taken at baseline. The chain uses TRBV10-3 and TRBJ2-3; 8 bases align to TRBD1. For the CDR3, the DNA is TGTGCCATCAGTGAGCCAGGGGGCATGAGCACAGATACGCAGTATTTT. This gives the protein CAISEPGGMSTDTQYF.